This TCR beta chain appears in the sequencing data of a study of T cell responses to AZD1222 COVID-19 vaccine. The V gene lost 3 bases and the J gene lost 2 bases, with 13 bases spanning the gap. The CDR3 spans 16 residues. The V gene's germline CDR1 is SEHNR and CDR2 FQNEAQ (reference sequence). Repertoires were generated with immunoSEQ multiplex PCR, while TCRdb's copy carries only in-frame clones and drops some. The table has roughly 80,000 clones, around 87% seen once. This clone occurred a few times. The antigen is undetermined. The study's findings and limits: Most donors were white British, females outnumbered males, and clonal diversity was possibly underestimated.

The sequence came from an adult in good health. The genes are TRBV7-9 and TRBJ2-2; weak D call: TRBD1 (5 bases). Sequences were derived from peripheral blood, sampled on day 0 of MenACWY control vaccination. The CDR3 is CASSLKRQGNTGELFF. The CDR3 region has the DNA TGTGCCAGCAGCTTGAAACGGCAGGGTAACACCGGGGAGCTGTTTTTT. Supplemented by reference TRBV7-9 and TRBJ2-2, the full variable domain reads DTGVSQNPRHKITKRGQNVTFRCDPISEHNRLYWYRQTLGQGPEFLTYFQNEAQLEKSRLLSDRFSAERPKGSFSTLEIQRTEQGDSAMYLCASSLKRQGNTGELFFGEGSRLTVL.